These T cell receptor beta chains were read from a single sample in a study of cytomegalovirus exposure and HLA in healthy donors. TCRdb keeps only in-frame clones here, not all; method: immunoSEQ multiplex PCR. The table lists 120,000 or so clones, 75% to 85% of them singletons, with 1.5% to 2% in the top ten. The sequencing sample was made of PBMCs. Receptors originate from a man in his forties in good health and CMV-seronegative. Each CDR3 is given with its conserved first and last residue. The order of the fields is V gene, clone size, D gene, J gene, CDR3 DNA, CDR3 protein. A D gene is named only where the DNA matches it firmly. A row's size may be missing; if present it is once, few, many or a size class.

>TRBV6-5|-|-|TRBJ1-5
TGTGCCAGCAGTTACTCACAGGGCAGACAGCCCCAGCATTTT
CASSYSQGRQPQHF
>TRBV28|-|-|TRBJ1-2
TGTGCCAGCAGACGACTCACACCAAACTATGGCTACACCTTC
CASRRLTPNYGYTF
>TRBV5-1|-|-|TRBJ2-5
TGCGCCAGCAGCACCTCAGGAAACCAAGAGACCCAGTACTTC
CASSTSGNQETQYF
>TRBV27|-|-|TRBJ2-1
TGTGCCAGCAAAGATACTAACAACGGGTGGCTTGAGCAGTTCTTC
CASKDTNNGWLEQFF
>TRBV5-8|-|-|TRBJ2-7
TGTGCCAGCAGCTTCGAGAACTACGAGCAGTACTTC
CASSFENYEQYF
>TRBV27|-|-|TRBJ1-2
TGTGCCAGCAGTTTAGAACCCGACAGCTACTATGGCTACACCTTC
CASSLEPDSYYGYTF
>TRBV7-9|-|-|TRBJ2-1
TGTGCCAGCAGCCCGCCAGAGCGTGCCTTGTACAATGAGCAGTTCTTC
CASSPPERALYNEQFF
>TRBV7-2|-|TRBD2|TRBJ2-3
TGTGCCAGCAGCTTCACTAGCGGAAACACAGATACGCAGTATTTT
CASSFTSGNTDTQYF
>TRBV4-1|-|-|TRBJ2-5
TGCGCCAGCAGCCAAGAAGGAGGGCAGAACCTTCAAGAGACCCAGTACTTC
CASSQEGGQNLQETQYF
>TRBV10-3|-|-|TRBJ1-1
TGTGCCATCAGTGTGGACGGTGGACTTAGGGAAGCTTTCTTT
CAISVDGGLREAFF
>TRBV9|-|-|TRBJ1-4
TGTGCCAGCAGCCGGGGAGCAACTAATGAAAAACTGTTTTTT
CASSRGATNEKLFF
>TRBV7-9|-|TRBD1|TRBJ2-3
TGTGCCAGCAGCTTCGGACAGGGGGTCATAGATACGCAGTATTTT
CASSFGQGVIDTQYF
>TRBV5-6|-|-|TRBJ2-7
TGTGCCAGCAGCTTGTATGGCAGGGGTCTCAACGAGCAGTACTTC
CASSLYGRGLNEQYF
>TRBV14|-|-|TRBJ2-2
TGTGCCAGCAGCCAAAGCAACACCGGGGAGCTGTTTTTT
CASSQSNTGELFF
>TRBV7-2|-|-|TRBJ2-5
TGTGCCAGCAGCCGCGTCCCCGGGGTGATTCAAGAGACCCAGTACTTC
CASSRVPGVIQETQYF
>TRBV5-1|-|TRBD2|TRBJ2-4
TGCGCCAGCAGCTTGGGGGGGGCCGCGGGGGGAAACATTCAGTACTTC
CASSLGGAAGGNIQYF
>TRBV9|-|-|TRBJ2-5
TGTGCCAGCAGCCCAACTCCCACTAGAAGTCAAGAGACCCAGTACTTC
CASSPTPTRSQETQYF
>TRBV5-1|-|-|TRBJ2-3
TGCGCCAGCAAGCCAGGGGCCGGCACAGATACGCAGTATTTT
CASKPGAGTDTQYF
>TRBV19|-|TRBD1|TRBJ1-1
TGTGCCAGTAGTCCCATCGACAGGGGGCTTGGCACTGAAGCTTTCTTT
CASSPIDRGLGTEAFF
>TRBV14|once|-|TRBJ2-7
TGTGCCAGCAGCGCACAGGGCTACGAGCAGTACTTC
CASSAQGYEQYF
>TRBV4-3|-|-|TRBJ2-5
TGCGCCAGCAGCCAGCGGACTATTGGGTTGGAGACCCAGTACTTC
CASSQRTIGLETQYF
>TRBV10-3|-|-|TRBJ1-5
TGTGCCATCAGTGAGTCGGAGGGAGCTCAGCCCCAGCATTTT
CAISESEGAQPQHF
>TRBV5-4|once|TRBD2|TRBJ2-7
TGTGTCAGCAGCTACCCACAGGGCCTAGCGGGATCCTACGAGCAGTACTTC
CVSSYPQGLAGSYEQYF
>TRBV2|few|-|TRBJ1-1
TGTGCCAGCAGAAGGGAGATCGCTGAAGCTTTCTTT
CASRREIAEAFF
>TRBV28|-|-|TRBJ1-2
TGTGCCAGCAGTTCAACGGTCCCTGCGTATGGCTACACCTTC
CASSSTVPAYGYTF
>TRBV30|-|-|TRBJ2-1
TGTGCCGCCCCGCGAGAGAGCCCCCATGAGCAGTTCTTC
CAAPRESPHEQFF
>TRBV15|-|-|TRBJ2-1
TGTGCCACCAGCAGAGTTGGCCCCAATGAGCAGTTCTTC
CATSRVGPNEQFF
>TRBV10-2|-|TRBD1|TRBJ1-1
TGCGCCAGCACCCTGACAGGGCTAAACACTGAAGCTTTCTTT
CASTLTGLNTEAFF
>TRBV28|-|-|TRBJ2-7
TGTGCCAGCAGTTTATTAGGCGGCGAGCAGTACTTC
CASSLLGGEQYF
>TRBV18|-|TRBD1|TRBJ1-1
TGTGCCAGCTCACCCATGACAGGGACGAACACTGAAGCTTTCTTT
CASSPMTGTNTEAFF
>TRBV9|-|-|TRBJ1-1
TGTGCCAGCAGCGTTAGCTTGAACACTGAAGCTTTCTTT
CASSVSLNTEAFF
>TRBV11-2|-|-|TRBJ2-2
TGTGCCAGCAGCTTCTTTACGAGGGCCACCGGGGAGCTGTTTTTT
CASSFFTRATGELFF
>TRBV5-1|-|TRBD2|TRBJ2-3
TGCGCCAGCAGCCCTCAGACTAGCGGGAGTACAGATACGCAGTATTTT
CASSPQTSGSTDTQYF
>TRBV2|once|TRBD1|TRBJ2-7
TGTGCCAGCAACCTGGACAGGGCCTACGAGCAGTACTTC
CASNLDRAYEQYF
>TRBV18|-|TRBD1|TRBJ2-7
TGTGCCAGCTCACCGAGACAGGGCGGCAACGAGCAGTACTTC
CASSPRQGGNEQYF
>TRBV5-1|-|-|TRBJ2-5
TGCGCCAGCAGCTTGGGAGGTGCGAGCCAAGAGACCCAGTACTTC
CASSLGGASQETQYF
>TRBV15|few|-|TRBJ2-3
TGTGCCACCGGAAGCACCAACGGGGATACGCAGTATTTT
CATGSTNGDTQYF
>TRBV7-6|-|-|TRBJ2-4
TGTGCCAGCAGCTTCGGTACTAGCAAGTTGGGCAAAAACATTCAGTACTTC
CASSFGTSKLGKNIQYF
>TRBV9|-|-|TRBJ1-1
TGTGCCAGCAGCGCCTTACCCCAGTTGAATACTGAAGCTTTCTTT
CASSALPQLNTEAFF
>TRBV28|-|-|TRBJ2-7
TGTGCCAGCAGTTTCACTTTTAGAAAAACAGGGAGCTACGAGCAGTACTTC
CASSFTFRKTGSYEQYF
>TRBV9|few|-|TRBJ2-6
TGTGCCAGCAGCGAAAGGGTCGGGGTAACTGGGGCCAACGTCCTGACTTTC
CASSERVGVTGANVLTF